The 18 T cell receptor beta chains listed next were all sequenced from one sample in a study of T-cell reconstitution after alpha-beta-depleted transplantation in children (TCRdb year 2016). Receptor amplification or capture employed PCR. The sample was run on an Illumina HiSeq 2500. TCR library preparation used molecular barcoding, with unique molecular identifiers applied to normalize quantification of the TCRbeta repertoire. TCRdb reprocessing: public reads trimmed at Q25 with fastp, clones called with MiXCR, in-frame beta chains kept. For every CDR3 protein sequence, its rows merge into one entry that carries the most common genes and DNA. The sample data list about 540,000 distinct CDR3 sequences, and around 19% of these were observed just once. Clones ranked in the top ten supply 3% to 3.5% of the sample. This specimen consisted of PBMCs from the stem cell graft donor, obtained from the stem cell graft. The receptors stem from a human donor who donated a stem cell graft to a child with acute lymphoblastic leukemia.

This clonotype was observed a few times. The chain links TRBV18 to TRBJ2-3, with D possibly being TRBD2 (6 bases). CDR1 KGHSH and CDR2 LQKENI come from the germline V gene. The CDR3 consists of 15 residues. The V end was cut by 3 bases, the J end by 2 bases, with 12 bases between. CDR3 DNA sequence: TGTGCCAGCTCACCCTTTGGGGGGACCACAGATACGCAGTATTTT. Protein product: CASSPFGGTTDTQYF.

This clonotype was detected only a few times. The chain is built from TRBV18 and TRBJ2-7; TRBD1 matches 11 bases. The V gene's germline CDR1 is KGHSH and CDR2 LQKENI. J gave up 5 bases and V 3 bases, and 3 bases lay outside the gene matches. The CDR3 length is 14 residues. The CDR3 protein is CASSPGQGDHEQYF. The DNA of the CDR3 is TGTGCCAGCTCACCGGGACAGGGGGATCACGAGCAGTACTTC.

Only a few counts were recorded for this clonotype. The chain links TRBV5-1 to TRBJ2-2; 7 bases align to TRBD2. With V trimmed by 6 bases and J by 6 bases, 14 bases remained unmatched. Germline CDR1 is SGHRS and CDR2 is YFSETQ. CDR3 length: 16 residues. CDR3 DNA: TGCGCCAGCAAGCCCCTAGCGGTGAGGTCCCCCGGGGAGCTGTTTTTT. This gives the protein CASKPLAVRSPGELFF.

This chain joins TRBV10-2 and TRBJ2-5, with 9 positions matching TRBD1. This CDR3 region has 16 residues. J was trimmed by 0 bases and V by 6 bases; bases with no gene match: 8. The germline gives CDR1 WSHSY, CDR2 SAAADI. CDR3 nucleotide sequence: TGCGCCAGCAGACCCGGGACAGGGATTTACCAAGAGACCCAGTACTTC. This sequence encodes CASRPGTGIYQETQYF.

This chain joins TRBV20-1 and TRBJ2-7; 7 bases map to TRBD1. Germline CDR1 and CDR2: DFQATT and SNEGSKA (reference sequence). The CDR3 length is 13 residues. Trimming cost V 5 bases and J 3 bases; bases outside gene matches: 7. The CDR3 DNA sequence: TGCAGTGCTTCGGGACAGCCCAACTACGAGCAGTACTTC. As protein: CSASGQPNYEQYF.

This clonotype has at least ten counts. The chain is built from TRBV5-1 and TRBJ1-6; 7 nucleotides line up with TRBD1. Germline values: CDR1 SGHRS, CDR2 YFSETQ. CDR3 size: 17 residues. With 0 bases clipped from V and 10 bases from J, the junction kept 13 bases outside the gene matches. The CDR3 spells CASSLASMETGTSPLHF. The CDR3 coding sequence is TGCGCCAGCAGCTTGGCCTCGATGGAGACAGGGACCTCACCCCTCCACTTT.

CDR3 sequence: CASSLATGGTEAFF. The CDR3 DNA reads TGTGCCAGCAGCTTAGCGACAGGGGGCACTGAAGCTTTCTTT. The gene calls are TRBV7-9 and TRBJ1-1, with 9 bases matching TRBD1. Germline V gives CDR1 SEHNR, CDR2 FQNEAQ (reference sequence). The trim removed 0 bases at V and 4 bases at J, leaving 0 bases unmatched. The CDR3 contains 14 residues.

This clonotype was seen a handful of times. The chain links TRBV4-1 to TRBJ2-7, with a weak D call TRBD1 (6 bases). Germline V lookup: CDR1 MGHRA, CDR2 YSYEKL. The CDR3 loop spans 15 amino acids. The V and J ends lost 1 base and 2 bases respectively, with 12 bases between them. Here the CDR3 DNA reads TGCGCCAGCAGCCAAGCGTCCGGACAGACCTACGAGCAGTACTTC. Translation gives CASSQASGQTYEQYF.

In this sample, this clonotype turned up a few times. The chain has TRBV5-6 and TRBJ2-7, with D possibly being TRBD1 (6 bases). The length of the CDR3 is 15 residues. Germline V gene sequence: CDR1 SGHDT, CDR2 YYEEEE. V was clipped by 0 bases and J by 2 bases, with 12 bases between them. Here the CDR3 reads CASSLDPQGTYEQYF. The CDR3 DNA reads TGTGCCAGCAGCTTGGATCCTCAGGGGACCTACGAGCAGTACTTC.

This clonotype was seen more than once but under ten times. The gene calls are TRBV5-8 and TRBJ2-2; 9 bases are shared with TRBD1. Germline V CDR1 and CDR2: SGHTS, YDEGEE. With 4 bases clipped from V and 5 bases from J, the junction kept 3 bases outside the gene matches. This CDR3 has 14 amino acids. CDR3 loop: CASSLQGATGELFF. The CDR3 DNA sequence: TGTGCCAGCAGCCTACAGGGGGCGACCGGGGAGCTGTTTTTT.

This clonotype was seen a handful of times. V is TRBV2 and J is TRBJ2-2; D is uncertain. Trimming stripped 7 bases from V and 1 base from J, with 19 bases between. The germline gives CDR1 SNHLY, CDR2 FYNNEI. The CDR3 totals 17 residues. The CDR3 sequence: CASIPSTAFMNTGELFF. As DNA, the CDR3 is TGTGCCAGCATCCCCTCTACAGCGTTTATGAACACCGGGGAGCTGTTTTTT.

The V and J genes are TRBV20-1 and TRBJ1-6, with no clear D. CDR3 length equals 11 residues. Trimming left V 3 bases short and J 16 bases short, with 13 bases between. Germline loops: CDR1 DFQATT, CDR2 SNEGSKA (reference sequence). CDR3 in amino acids: CSASPPKVLHF. DNA for the CDR3: TGCAGTGCTAGCCCCCCGAAGGTTCTCCACTTT.

V usage is TRBV20-1 and J usage is TRBJ2-1; tentative D call: TRBD2 (6 bases). Germline V gives CDR1 DFQATT, CDR2 SNEGSKA (reference sequence). This CDR3 contains 14 residues. V was shortened by 6 bases and J by 6 bases, with 18 bases between the two germline ends. CDR3 coding DNA: TGCAGTGCGGCCGGGAGCCCTTCGGGCAATGAGCAGTTCTTC. Its translation is CSAAGSPSGNEQFF.

The chain combines TRBV3-1 with TRBJ2-7; 8 bases line up with TRBD2. Germline loops: CDR1 LGHDT, CDR2 YNNKEL (reference sequence). The ends lost 11 bases at V and 5 bases at J; junction bases unmatched: 23. The CDR3 runs to 17 residues. CDR3 sequence reads: CAWCYDFSERETNEQYF. The CDR3 DNA reads TGTGCCTGGTGTTACGACTTTTCCGAGCGGGAGACGAACGAGCAGTACTTC.

CDR3 in amino acids: CASSIQVPSYEQYF. The CDR3 nucleotides are TGCGCCAGCAGCATACAGGTCCCCTCCTACGAGCAGTACTTC. The chain uses TRBV4-1 and TRBJ2-7, with D possibly matching TRBD1 (5 bases). Germline CDR1 is MGHRA and CDR2 is YSYEKL. The CDR3 has 14 amino acids. V was shortened by 5 bases and J by 0 bases, with 11 bases between the two germline ends.

The chain is built from TRBV19 and TRBJ1-2; 9 bases match TRBD1. CDR3 length: 16 residues. Germline assignment: CDR1 LNHDA and CDR2 SQIVND (reference sequence). J was trimmed by 6 bases and V by 4 bases; bases with no gene match: 12. Here the CDR3 reads CASSTFTGGALDGYTF. The CDR3 bases are TGTGCCAGTAGTACGTTCACAGGGGGCGCATTGGATGGCTACACCTTC.

V usage is TRBV20-1 and J usage is TRBJ1-2; TRBD1 matches at 7 bases. The V segment lost 6 bases and the J segment 8 bases; nucleotides outside the gene matches: 12. This CDR3 has 13 amino acids. Germline V gene lookup returns CDR1 DFQATT and CDR2 SNEGSKA (reference sequence). In DNA, the CDR3 is TGCAGTGCCTTTAGCGACAGGGATCGAGGCTACACCTTC. Amino acid sequence: CSAFSDRDRGYTF.

This clonotype was detected only a few times. V gene TRBV29-1 combines with J gene TRBJ1-1, with 9 bases lining up with TRBD1. Germline loops: CDR1 SQVTM, CDR2 ANQGSEA. The CDR3 runs 15 residues. The V segment lost 4 bases and the J segment 1 base; nucleotides outside the gene matches: 7. Written as DNA, the CDR3 is TGCAGCGTTGGGGACAGGGAAGCGTCGAACACTGAAGCTTTCTTT. Translating it yields CSVGDREASNTEAFF.